These 28 T cell receptor beta chains were sequenced from one sample in a study of response to subunit inactivated influenza vaccine listed by TCRdb under 2018. Library generation was performed with RT-PCR. Reads for this sample came from an Illumina HiSeq 2500. Using fastp trimming at Q25 and MiXCR clonotype assembly, TCRdb reanalyzed the public sequencing data and kept in-frame beta chains. Under each unique CDR3 protein, matching rows form one entry showing the most common genes and DNA. The sample table records some 550,000 distinct CDR3 sequences; around 25% of these occur just once. The top ten hold 2.5% to 3% of the sample. These data were also filed under a second study, of T cells expressing NK-cell markers. In that second paper, the authors write: TCR beta cDNA libraries were made by 5'RACE template switching that added a universal primer site and unique molecular identifiers.

The specimen was CD4+ T cells sorted from PBMCs, collected roughly 13 days after vaccination. The receptors shown here come from a man between 50 and 59 years old who received an inactivated influenza vaccine. Donor details come from another sample of the same person, matched by shared clones.

The chain employs TRBV20-1 and TRBJ2-1; TRBD2 might be the D (6 bases). The CDR3 covers 16 residues. The germline gives CDR1 DFQATT, CDR2 SNEGSKA (reference sequence). V was cut by 0 bases and J by 4 bases, with 16 bases left in between. In DNA, the CDR3 is TGCAGTGCTAGAGATCGACTGCGCGGGAAATACAATGAGCAGTTCTTC. It translates to CSARDRLRGKYNEQFF.

V gene TRBV20-1 combines with J gene TRBJ2-7, with 7 bases that match TRBD2. The CDR3 length is 13 residues. The trim removed 1 base at V and 2 bases at J, leaving 2 bases unmatched. The V gene's germline CDR1 is DFQATT and CDR2 SNEGSKA (reference sequence). CDR3 DNA: TGCAGTGCTAGAGGGCGGGAGCCCTACGAGCAGTACTTC. It encodes CSARGREPYEQYF.

This chain connects TRBV12-3 or TRBV12-4 to TRBJ2-3; TRBD2 matches 8 bases. This CDR3 is 16 amino acids long. After removal of 6 bases from V and 2 bases from J, the junction contained 10 bases not matched to a gene. The CDR3 region is CASSRGGTFNTDTQYF. The CDR3 coding sequence is TGTGCCAGCAGCCGCGGGGGGACTTTTAACACAGATACGCAGTATTTT.

The chain combines TRBV12-3 or TRBV12-4 with TRBJ1-5, with D perhaps TRBD1 (6 bases). V lost 6 bases, J lost 7 bases, and 16 bases lay in between. The CDR3 covers 14 residues. CDR3 in amino acids: CASREEQGRQPQHF. The CDR3 DNA reads as TGTGCCAGCAGGGAAGAACAGGGTCGACAGCCCCAGCATTTT.

This clonotype has just a few counts. The chain joins TRBV7-2 to TRBJ2-2; possibly TRBD2 for D (6 bases). The germline V and J ends were trimmed by 1 base and 0 bases, with 9 bases remaining between them. The CDR3 is made up of 16 amino acids. The germline V gene encodes CDR1 SGHTA and CDR2 FQGNSA. The CDR3: CASSLVWGANTGELFF. CDR3 nucleotide sequence: TGTGCCAGCAGCTTAGTATGGGGGGCGAACACCGGGGAGCTGTTTTTT.

This clonotype was counted between two and nine times. This chain joins TRBV7-2 and TRBJ2-7; unclear D gene. With 2 bases removed from V and 5 bases from J, the gap between germline ends came to 16 bases. Germline CDR1 reads SGHTA; CDR2 reads FQGNSA. The CDR3 runs 15 residues. CDR3 residues: CASSLRRQSFDEQYF. DNA for the CDR3: TGTGCCAGCAGCTTAAGGCGCCAGTCTTTTGACGAGCAGTACTTC.

As for this clonotype: The conserved phenylalanine or tryptophan normally closing the CDR3 is absent here, so this likely arose from a read error. No DNA is shown, since the ends of the CDR3 on it are uncertain; the CDR3 is the one TCRdb lists. The chain uses TRBV25-1 and TRBJ1-2. 8 amino acids form the CDR3, both terminal residues included. CDR1 and CDR2 (germline): MGHDK, SYGVNS. CDR3: CASSEEPL.

The table lists this clonotype with a few counts. The V call is TRBV7-9, the J call TRBJ2-7, with 12 bases fitting TRBD1. Germline lookup yields CDR1 SEHNR and CDR2 FQNEAQ (reference sequence). V shed 4 bases, J shed 6 bases, and the junction held 4 bases outside the gene matches. The CDR3 is 14 amino acids. Here the CDR3 reads CASSSGTGGLEQYF. The CDR3 nucleotides read TGTGCCAGCAGCTCCGGGACAGGGGGCCTCGAGCAGTACTTC.

The CDR3 DNA reads as TGCAGTGCTAGAAGGGCTGAAAAACTGTTTTTT. Residues: CSARRAEKLFF. V usage is TRBV20-1 and J usage is TRBJ1-4, with D unresolved. Trimming took off 2 bases at V and 7 bases at J, with 5 bases between the two ends. The V gene's germline CDR1 is DFQATT and CDR2 SNEGSKA (reference sequence). The CDR3 totals 11 residues.

This chain joins TRBV6-1 and TRBJ2-1; TRBD1 might be the D (5 bases). The germline V and J ends were trimmed by 3 bases and 2 bases, with 11 bases remaining between them. Germline V gene lookup returns CDR1 MNHNS and CDR2 SASEGT. CDR3 length: 15 amino acids. CDR3 protein: CASSEQQGPYNEQFF. The DNA of the CDR3 is TGTGCCAGCAGTGAGCAGCAGGGTCCCTACAATGAGCAGTTCTTC.

The table lists this clonotype with a few counts. The chain has TRBV7-8 and TRBJ2-7, with D unclear. V dropped 5 bases and J dropped 0 bases, with 14 bases sitting between them. The CDR3 runs 15 residues. Per germline, CDR1 SGHVS and CDR2 FQNEAQ. The CDR3 loop reads CASSRTDGFSYEQYF. In DNA, the CDR3 is TGTGCCAGCAGCAGGACCGACGGGTTCTCCTACGAGCAGTACTTC.

This clonotype has ten or more counts. The rearrangement uses TRBV5-1 and TRBJ1-1; D remains unclear. V dropped 0 bases and J dropped 4 bases, with 7 bases sitting between them. The length of the CDR3 is 13 residues. Germline lookup yields CDR1 SGHRS and CDR2 YFSETQ. The CDR3 is CASSLDGGTEAFF. The DNA for the CDR3 is TGCGCCAGCAGCTTGGACGGAGGCACTGAAGCTTTCTTT.

This clonotype was picked up a small number of times. The chain combines TRBV6-2 or TRBV6-3 with TRBJ2-3, with D maybe TRBD1 (6 bases). Trimming shortened V by 3 bases and J by 3 bases, and 19 bases separated the two germline ends. CDR3 length: 17 residues. CDR1 MNHEY and CDR2 SVGEGT come from the germline V gene. This CDR3 is CASSYPGQGKGTDTQYF. CDR3 nucleotide sequence: TGTGCCAGCAGTTATCCAGGGCAGGGGAAGGGTACAGATACGCAGTATTTT.

The chain employs TRBV11-2 and TRBJ1-5; D unresolved. Trimming took 1 base from V and 5 from J, leaving 15 bases between them. Per germline, CDR1 SGHAT and CDR2 FQNNGV. The CDR3 length is 16 residues. CDR3 sequence: CASSLGIGRRDQPQHF. For the CDR3, the DNA is TGTGCCAGCAGCTTAGGTATCGGACGGCGAGATCAGCCCCAGCATTTT.

This clonotype has more than one count but fewer than ten. For the CDR3, the DNA is TGTGCCAGCACCGCACTAAGACAGGCGGGTTATCGCCAGTTCTTC. Translation gives CASTALRQAGYRQFF. The chain combines TRBV5-6 with TRBJ2-1, with D perhaps TRBD1 (6 bases). V was trimmed by 6 bases and J by 13 bases, leaving 26 bases between them. The CDR3 loop spans 15 amino acids. Germline V gene lookup returns CDR1 SGHDT and CDR2 YYEEEE.

This chain connects TRBV7-8 to TRBJ2-4; 14 nucleotides agree with TRBD2. The length of the CDR3 is 19 residues. In germline, CDR1 is SGHVS, CDR2 FQNEAQ. V lost 5 bases to trimming and J lost 1 base; unmatched junction nucleotides: 10. This chain's CDR3 is CASSLPTSGGAVAKNIQYF. The CDR3 DNA sequence: TGTGCCAGCAGCCTCCCGACTAGCGGGGGGGCCGTGGCCAAAAACATTCAGTACTTC. The full variable domain, rest sourced from reference TRBV7-8 and TRBJ2-4, is GAGVSQSPRYKVAKRGQDVALRCDPISGHVSLFWYQQALGQGPEFLTYFQNEAQLDKSGLPSDRFFAERPEGSVSTLKIQRTQQEDSAVYLCASSLPTSGGAVAKNIQYFGAGTRLSVL.

This clonotype turned up a few times. This chain joins TRBV12-3 or TRBV12-4 and TRBJ1-1; D is undetermined. The V end was cut by 3 bases, the J end by 6 bases, with 8 bases between. CDR3 length: 12 amino acids. The DNA for the CDR3 is TGTGCCAGCAGTTTTGGCCGGGCTGAAGCTTTCTTT. This sequence encodes CASSFGRAEAFF.

The chain carries TRBV28 and TRBJ2-3; 10 nucleotides match TRBD1. V trimming: 6 bases; J trimming: 8 bases; junction bases outside the gene matches: 5. The CDR3 totals 13 residues. Germline V gene sequence: CDR1 MDHEN, CDR2 SYDVKM. CDR3 DNA sequence: TGTGCCAGCAGATCGACAGGGGGCGCTACGCAGTATTTT. This sequence encodes CASRSTGGATQYF.

This clonotype has more than one count but fewer than ten. The rearrangement uses TRBV3-1 and TRBJ1-6; TRBD1 agrees at 9 bases. The CDR3 is 15 amino acids. Trimming at V came to 2 bases and at J to 7 bases, leaving 3 bases not matched to a gene. Germline lookup yields CDR1 LGHDT and CDR2 YNNKEL (reference sequence). In DNA form, the CDR3 reads TGTGCCAGCAGCCAAAGGACAGGGGTAAATTCACCCCTCCACTTT. It encodes CASSQRTGVNSPLHF.

The rearrangement uses TRBV10-3 and TRBJ2-2, with no clear D. The CDR3 runs 14 residues. The germline gives CDR1 ENHRY, CDR2 SYGVKD. V lost 10 bases to trimming and J lost 4 bases, with 16 bases between them. As DNA, the CDR3 is TGTGCCACGTCGGGCCCGGGCGTCACCGGGGAGCTGTTTTTT. Translating it yields CATSGPGVTGELFF.

CDR3 loop: CSVESGGGEQYF. CDR3 sequence (DNA): TGCAGCGTTGAGTCAGGGGGCGGTGAGCAGTACTTC. The chain joins TRBV29-1 to TRBJ2-7, with 8 bases lining up with TRBD1. The length of the CDR3 is 12 residues. CDR1 and CDR2 (germline): SQVTM, ANQGSEA. J gave up 7 bases and V 3 bases, and 5 bases lay outside the gene matches.

The chain has TRBV3-1 and TRBJ2-7; 9 bases align to TRBD2. Germline V gene sequence: CDR1 LGHDT, CDR2 YNNKEL (reference sequence). V gave up 1 base and J gave up 0 bases; unmatched junction bases: 10. The CDR3 runs to 18 residues. The CDR3 DNA is TGTGCCAGCAGCCAAGTCGTGCCTAGCGGGGCCTTCTCCTACGAGCAGTACTTC. Protein sequence: CASSQVVPSGAFSYEQYF.

V gene TRBV20-1 combines with J gene TRBJ2-7, with unresolved D. The CDR3 extends over 13 amino acids. Per germline, CDR1 DFQATT and CDR2 SNEGSKA (reference sequence). Trimming pared 0 bases from V and 0 bases from J, leaving 6 bases between. CDR3 nucleotides: TGCAGTGCTAGAGATCAGTCCTCCTACGAGCAGTACTTC. Its protein is CSARDQSSYEQYF.

The genes are TRBV20-1 and TRBJ2-5, with D possibly TRBD2 on 6 matching bases. This CDR3 spans 14 amino acids. V lost 0 bases, J lost 5 bases, and 13 bases lay in between. CDR1 is DFQATT, CDR2 SNEGSKA, per germline (reference sequence). The CDR3 DNA reads as TGCAGTGCTAGAGATCAGACTAGAAGTGAGACCCAGTACTTC. Its protein product is CSARDQTRSETQYF.

The rearrangement uses TRBV3-1 and TRBJ2-7; D gene ambiguous. There are 13 residues in the CDR3. CDR1 LGHDT and CDR2 YNNKEL come from the germline V gene (reference sequence). V was cut by 0 bases and J by 3 bases, with 6 bases left in between. Here the CDR3 reads CASSQDDLYEQYF. In nucleotides, the CDR3 is TGTGCCAGCAGCCAAGACGACCTCTACGAGCAGTACTTC.

The chain carries TRBV18 and TRBJ1-6; D gene unclear. Trimming removed 0 bases from V and 5 bases from J, with 14 bases in between. Per germline, CDR1 KGHSH and CDR2 LQKENI. The CDR3 consists of 17 residues. CDR3 in DNA: TGTGCCAGCTCACCACCCAGTAACCGGGGTAATAATTCACCCCTCCACTTT. Protein product: CASSPPSNRGNNSPLHF.

This clonotype has at least ten counts. The genes are TRBV6-2 or TRBV6-3 and TRBJ1-2; D gene ambiguous. CDR3 size: 14 residues. Germline CDR1 reads MNHEY; CDR2 reads SVGEGT. V lost 2 bases, J lost 3 bases, and 10 bases lay in between. CDR3 coding DNA: TGTGCCAGCAGTTACGCGACCTTTGACTATGGCTACACCTTC. Amino acid sequence: CASSYATFDYGYTF.

This chain joins TRBV20-1 and TRBJ1-1; D is perhaps TRBD1 (5 bases). The germline V and J ends were trimmed by 0 bases and 5 bases, with 19 bases remaining between them. Looked up from germline, CDR1 is DFQATT and CDR2 is SNEGSKA (reference sequence). The CDR3 totals 16 residues. The CDR3 DNA is TGCAGTGCTAGAGATATCCGACCAGGGCTTGCGACTGAAGCTTTCTTT. As protein: CSARDIRPGLATEAFF.